This T cell receptor beta chain was sequenced for a study of B cell selection in AIRE deficiency. As for this clone: The antigen remains unidentified.

Study-wide findings and caveats: Shared Treg sequences were biased toward short CDR3s with few non-templated nucleotide insertions. Only approximately 9.2% of around 3,800 shared Treg sequences were patient-specific; 30% to 35% healthy-specific.

The assay was immunoSEQ multiplex PCR, and TCRdb's table has in-frame clones only and misses some. The sample has tens of thousands of clones; approximately 97% are singletons. CD4+CD127+ cells were sorted as the conventional CD4 T cells. The ends were cut back, 3 bases at V and 5 bases at J, with 10 bases in the middle. The CDR3 has 13 amino acids. CDR1 and CDR2 from the germline V gene are MNHEY and SMNVEV (reference sequence). Sequencing input: conventional CD4+ T cells sorted from PBMCs. This clonotype originated in a human donor with AIRE deficiency. The V and J genes are TRBV27 and TRBJ1-1; D is unresolved. CDR3 sequence reads: CASSLRVWTEAFF. The CDR3 DNA is TGTGCCAGCAGTTTGAGGGTATGGACTGAAGCTTTCTTT.